The next 21 T cell receptor beta chains were all read from a single sample in a study of blood T cell repertoires in COVID-19. Repertoires were generated with immunoSEQ multiplex PCR, while TCRdb's copy carries only in-frame clones and drops some. The sample shows 300,000 to 450,000 clones, roughly 86% of them seen only once. Sequencing was carried out using peripheral blood. These receptors came from a woman aged 60-75 years with COVID-19, enrolled during active disease.

This clone was detected only once. V is TRBV3-1 (or the pseudogene TRBV3-2) and J is TRBJ1-1, with D uncertain. The CDR3 has 12 residues. Trimming cost V 1 base and J 6 bases, with 6 bases left between them. Germline CDR1 reads LGHDT; CDR2 reads YNNKEL (reference sequence). The CDR3 coding sequence is TGTGCCAGCAGCCAAGGAATAGCTGAAGCTTTCTTT. Translation: CASSQGIAEAFF.

The rearrangement links TRBV7-2 to TRBJ2-7, with TRBD1 matching 8 bases. J lost 3 bases, V lost 4 bases, and 8 bases had no gene match. CDR1 is SGHTA and CDR2 is FQGNSA in the germline V gene. This CDR3 contains 15 residues. Written as DNA, the CDR3 is TGTGCCAGCAGCTCCTACGGGGGACAGGTCTACGAGCAGTACTTC. Amino acid sequence: CASSSYGGQVYEQYF.

CDR3 coding DNA: TGCGCCAGCAGCCAAGGGAGACAGGGACGTGAAGCTTTCTTT. It encodes CASSQGRQGREAFF. This chain uses TRBV4-1 with TRBJ1-1, with TRBD1 identical over 7 bases. Trimming removed 1 base from V and 7 bases from J; junction bases left unmatched: 6. Per the germline V gene, CDR1 is MGHRA and CDR2 is YSYEKL. CDR3 size: 14 residues.

V and J are TRBV5-1 and TRBJ1-2, with 8 nucleotides matching TRBD1. J gave up 4 bases and V 0 bases, and 2 bases lay outside the gene matches. This CDR3 is 14 amino acids long. Germline V CDR1 and CDR2: SGHRS, YFSETQ. CDR3 coding DNA: TGCGCCAGCAGCTTGGAGGGACAGGTCTATGGCTACACCTTC. It specifies CASSLEGQVYGYTF.

V and J are TRBV12-5 and TRBJ2-5; no firm D call. Trimming removed 4 bases at V and 2 bases at J, with 2 bases between. This CDR3 contains 11 residues. Germline V lookup: CDR1 LGHNT, CDR2 FRNRAP. In nucleotides, the CDR3 is TGTGCTAGTGGTTCACAAGAGACCCAGTACTTC. Its protein product is CASGSQETQYF.

This clone occurred once. This rearrangement joins TRBV6-9 to TRBJ1-1; no firm D call. The CDR3 covers 14 residues. Trimming took 7 bases from V and 3 from J, leaving 15 bases between them. Germline assignment: CDR1 MNHGY and CDR2 SVAAGI. The CDR3 loop is CASTLTRKYTEAFF. CDR3 nucleotides: TGTGCCAGCACCTTGACAAGGAAGTACACTGAAGCTTTCTTT.

V usage is TRBV2 and J usage is TRBJ1-1; D unclear. V lost 8 bases to trimming and J lost 5 bases, with 15 bases between them. The CDR3 sequence is 13 residues long. Germline CDR1 reads SNHLY; CDR2 reads FYNNEI. The CDR3 DNA sequence: TGTGCCAGCCCCCTCGCCAGGAGGACTGAAGCTTTCTTT. Protein sequence: CASPLARRTEAFF. Together with reference TRBV2 and TRBJ1-1, the CDR3 gives the full variable domain: EPEVTQTPSHQVTQMGQEVILRCVPISNHLYFYWYRQILGQKVEFLVSFYNNEISEKSEIFDDQFSVERPDGSNFTLKIRSTKLEDSAMYFCASPLARRTEAFFGQGTRLTVV.

This clone was detected only once. The V call is TRBV5-1, the J call TRBJ2-7; TRBD1 matches 10 bases. This CDR3 contains 16 residues. Per the germline V gene, CDR1 is SGHRS and CDR2 is YFSETQ. After removal of 2 bases from V and 2 bases from J, the junction contained 7 bases not matched to a gene. CDR3 sequence (DNA): TGCGCCAGCAGCTTCGGAGACAGGGGGCGTCCCTACGAGCAGTACTTC. The encoded protein is CASSFGDRGRPYEQYF.

This clone was seen more than once but under ten times. The chain has TRBV11-2 and TRBJ1-2; D is unclear. The CDR3 contains 13 residues. Trimming removed 6 bases from V and 4 bases from J, with 12 bases in between. The germline V gene has CDR1 SGHAT and CDR2 FQNNGV. CDR3 loop: CASRPLAAYGYTF. Written as DNA, the CDR3 is TGTGCCAGCAGACCCCTGGCGGCCTATGGCTACACCTTC.

V gene TRBV12-3 or TRBV12-4 combines with J gene TRBJ2-3; tentatively, D is TRBD2 (6 bases). This CDR3 region has 12 residues. V lost 6 bases, J lost 3 bases, and 7 bases lay in between. The CDR3 region has the DNA TGTGCCAGCAGGGAGGGAACAGATACGCAGTATTTT. Translated, it gives CASREGTDTQYF.

The V and J genes are TRBV4-1 and TRBJ2-1; 8 bases are a match to TRBD2. J gave up 11 bases and V 0 bases, and 12 bases lay outside the gene matches. There are 16 residues in the CDR3. Germline assignment: CDR1 MGHRA and CDR2 YSYEKL. CDR3 sequence (DNA): TGCGCCAGCAGCCAAGATGGGCCACAAGTAGCGGGGAAGCAGTTCTTC. Its translation: CASSQDGPQVAGKQFF.

V usage is TRBV7-8 and J usage is TRBJ2-3, with TRBD2 matching over 13 bases. Germline V gene lookup returns CDR1 SGHVS and CDR2 FQNEAQ. Losses at the gene ends were 5 bases for V and 7 bases for J; bases not matched to a gene: 6. CDR3 length: 15 residues. The DNA for the CDR3 is TGTGCCAGCAGCCCAGGACTAGCGGGAGTCAATACGCAGTATTTT. Its translation is CASSPGLAGVNTQYF.

The chain has TRBV13 and TRBJ1-6, with 8 nucleotides matching TRBD1. The length of the CDR3 is 15 residues. From germline, CDR1 is PRHDT and CDR2 FYEKMQ (reference sequence). V was clipped by 2 bases and J by 9 bases; unmatched bases: 6. The CDR3 loop is CASSLQGARSSPLHF. CDR3 DNA sequence: TGTGCCAGCAGCTTACAGGGGGCGCGGAGTTCACCCCTCCACTTT.

The V and J genes are TRBV7-2 and TRBJ2-2; 8 bases are a match to TRBD2. Germline loops: CDR1 SGHTA, CDR2 FQGNSA. This CDR3 region has 15 residues. The J segment lost 4 bases and the V segment lost 5 bases, leaving 6 bases of the junction unmatched. The CDR3 region is CASSPGGAGTGELFF. For the CDR3, the DNA is TGTGCCAGCAGCCCCGGGGGGGCCGGCACCGGGGAGCTGTTTTTT.

V is TRBV7-2 and J is TRBJ2-3, with a tentative D call TRBD2 (6 bases). Germline V gene data show CDR1 as SGHTA and CDR2 as FQGNSA. Trimming removed 5 bases at V and 4 bases at J, with 19 bases between. The CDR3 runs to 16 residues. In DNA form, the CDR3 reads TGTGCCAGCAGCGGTACTGGGACTGTTGGGGCAGATACGCAGTATTTT. This gives the protein CASSGTGTVGADTQYF. Supplemented by reference TRBV7-2 and TRBJ2-3, the full variable domain reads GAGVSQSPSNKVTEKGKDVELRCDPISGHTALYWYRQSLGQGLEFLIYFQGNSAPDKSGLPSDRFSAERTGGSVSTLTIQRTQQEDSAVYLCASSGTGTVGADTQYFGPGTRLTVL.

The CDR3 region is CATSRDGRGGAQWNQPQHF. The CDR3 DNA is TGTGCCACCAGCAGAGATGGGCGAGGGGGGGCGCAATGGAATCAGCCCCAGCATTTT. This chain uses TRBV15 with TRBJ1-5, with a tentative D call TRBD1 (6 bases). The ends were cut back, 0 bases at V and 4 bases at J, with 22 bases in the middle. This CDR3 has 19 amino acids. CDR1 LNHNV and CDR2 YYDKDF come from the germline V gene (reference sequence).

J is TRBJ1-5 and V is TRBV18, with D unclear. CDR1 and CDR2 (germline): KGHSH, LQKENI. V was trimmed by 4 bases and J by 6 bases, leaving 10 bases between them. This CDR3 comprises 13 residues. For the CDR3, the DNA is TGTGCCAGCTCACGAGGGCTTTCTCAGCCCCAGCATTTT. This gives the protein CASSRGLSQPQHF. The full variable domain, rest sourced from reference TRBV18 and TRBJ1-5, is NAGVMQNPRHLVRRRGQEARLRCSPMKGHSHVYWYRQLPEEGLKFMVYLQKENIIDESGMPKERFSAEFPKEGPSILRIQQVVRGDSAAYFCASSRGLSQPQHFGDGTRLSIL.

The rearrangement links TRBV27 to TRBJ1-4, with D tentatively TRBD1 (5 bases). Trimming stripped 7 bases from V and 5 bases from J, with 17 bases between. Germline-derived CDR1 and CDR2 are MNHEY and SMNVEV (reference sequence). The CDR3 is 15 residues long. The CDR3 DNA is TGTGCCAGCATGTCTGGTGGGGCCGAGAATGAAAAACTGTTTTTT. Encoded protein: CASMSGGAENEKLFF.

This chain uses TRBV29-1 with TRBJ2-3, with TRBD2 identical over 8 bases. The CDR3 spans 14 residues. Losses at the gene ends were 7 bases for V and 2 bases for J; bases not matched to a gene: 8. Looked up from germline, CDR1 is SQVTM and CDR2 is ANQGSEA. CDR3 nucleotide sequence: TGCAGCGGTACCCGGGGGGGGAACACAGATACGCAGTATTTT. Encoded protein: CSGTRGGNTDTQYF.

V and J are TRBV5-1 and TRBJ1-3; D is unclear. Trimming left V 0 bases short and J 2 bases short, with 6 bases between. Germline CDR1 SGHRS, CDR2 YFSETQ. The CDR3 is 14 residues long. CDR3 DNA: TGCGCCAGCAGCTTGGGTGTTACTGGAAACACCATATATTTT. Its translation: CASSLGVTGNTIYF.

V gene TRBV4-2 combines with J gene TRBJ2-3, with 8 bases lining up with TRBD2. CDR3 length equals 16 residues. Germline V gene sequence: CDR1 LGHNA, CDR2 YNFKEQ. V shed 0 bases, J shed 3 bases, and the junction held 5 bases outside the gene matches. The CDR3 loop is CASSQDSGLVTDTQYF. The CDR3 coding sequence is TGTGCCAGCAGCCAAGATTCGGGACTAGTGACAGATACGCAGTATTTT.